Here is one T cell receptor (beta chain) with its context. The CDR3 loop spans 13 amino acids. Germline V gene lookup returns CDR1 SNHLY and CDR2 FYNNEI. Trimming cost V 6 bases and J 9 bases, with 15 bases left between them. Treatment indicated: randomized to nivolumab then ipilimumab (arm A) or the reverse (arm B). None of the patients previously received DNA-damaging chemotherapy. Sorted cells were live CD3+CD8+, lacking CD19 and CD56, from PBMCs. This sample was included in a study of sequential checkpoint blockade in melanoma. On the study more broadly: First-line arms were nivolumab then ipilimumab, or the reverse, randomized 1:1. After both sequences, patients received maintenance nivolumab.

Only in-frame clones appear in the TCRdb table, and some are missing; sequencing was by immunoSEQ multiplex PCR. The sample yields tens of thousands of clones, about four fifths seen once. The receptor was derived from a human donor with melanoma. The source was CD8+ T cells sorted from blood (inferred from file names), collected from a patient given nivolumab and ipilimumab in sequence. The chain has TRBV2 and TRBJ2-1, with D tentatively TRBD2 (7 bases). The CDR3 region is CASRDSGESEQFF. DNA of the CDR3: TGTGCCAGCAGGGACAGCGGGGAGAGTGAGCAGTTCTTC.